One sample yielded the 16 T cell receptor beta chains listed below, sequenced in a study of T cells after yellow fever vaccination. TCRdb independently ran MiXCR on the 5' RACE reads; one entry per CDR3 protein. The table shows about 320,000 distinct CDR3 sequences, with approximately 12% occurring only once. The specimen was CD4+ T cells sorted from PBMCs, collected 45 days after the yellow fever booster vaccination. Source of these receptors: a man between 18 and 29 years old who received the YFV17D yellow fever vaccine.

The J gene is TRBJ2-2, the V gene TRBV7-2; maybe TRBD1 (5 bases). The germline V gene encodes CDR1 SGHTA and CDR2 FQGNSA. The V end lost 5 bases, the J end lost 6 bases, and 16 bases lay between the germline ends. This CDR3 is built from 15 residues. The CDR3 loop reads CASSPTPAGSGELFF. CDR3 in DNA: TGTGCCAGCAGCCCTACTCCCGCAGGGTCCGGGGAGCTGTTTTTT. Together with reference TRBV7-2 and TRBJ2-2, the CDR3 gives the full variable domain: GAGVSQSPSNKVTEKGKDVELRCDPISGHTALYWYRQSLGQGLEFLIYFQGNSAPDKSGLPSDRFSAERTGGSVSTLTIQRTQQEDSAVYLCASSPTPAGSGELFFGEGSRLTVL.

The chain joins TRBV9 to TRBJ2-6, with D perhaps matching TRBD2 (6 bases). The CDR3 contains 17 residues. Germline V gives CDR1 SGDLS, CDR2 YYNGEE. Trimming removed 3 bases at V and 0 bases at J, with 13 bases between. The CDR3 nucleotides are TGTGCCAGCAGCGCCCGTACCGGGAGCTCTGGGGCCAACGTCCTGACTTTC. Translating it yields CASSARTGSSGANVLTF.

The chain uses TRBV19 and TRBJ1-1; D is perhaps TRBD1 (6 bases). The CDR3 is 15 amino acids. V was clipped by 3 bases and J by 4 bases, with 15 bases between them. Germline loops: CDR1 LNHDA, CDR2 SQIVND (reference sequence). This CDR3 is CASSIRGHGGTEAFF. The CDR3 DNA is TGTGCCAGTAGTATTAGGGGACATGGGGGCACTGAAGCTTTCTTT.

This clonotype occurred many times. In DNA form, the CDR3 reads TGCGCCAGCAGCCAAGAGTCCCTTCACCGGGGCCAGGGGGGGTACGAGCAGTACTTC. Translated, it gives CASSQESLHRGQGGYEQYF. The J gene is TRBJ2-7, the V gene TRBV4-3; the D gene could be TRBD1 or TRBD2 (7 bases each). CDR1 LGHNA and CDR2 YSLEER come from the germline V gene. This CDR3 is built from 19 residues. V was shortened by 0 bases and J by 4 bases, with 25 bases between the two germline ends.

This clonotype came up many times. The chain has TRBV10-3 and TRBJ2-1, with TRBD1 matching over 7 bases. This CDR3 region has 13 residues. Trimming removed 9 bases from V and 2 bases from J; junction bases left unmatched: 4. From germline, CDR1 is ENHRY and CDR2 SYGVKD. CDR3: CAIGTVAYNEQFF. CDR3 nucleotide sequence: TGTGCCATAGGGACAGTTGCCTACAATGAGCAGTTCTTC.

In this sample, this clonotype turned up many times. This rearrangement joins TRBV5-1 to TRBJ2-1, with D possibly being TRBD2 (5 bases). In germline, CDR1 is SGHRS, CDR2 YFSETQ. The CDR3 is 19 residues long. V was trimmed by 7 bases and J by 0 bases, leaving 26 bases between them. The DNA of the CDR3 is TGCGCCAGCTGCCCCGGGAAGGAGTTTAATTTTTTCTCCTACAATGAGCAGTTCTTC. It specifies CASCPGKEFNFFSYNEQFF.

This clonotype was seen more than once but under ten times. The CDR3 DNA reads as TGTGCCAGCAGTTTTCGCGGGACAGGGGGGGGTGAGCAGTTCTTC. This translates into CASSFRGTGGGEQFF. The chain links TRBV6-5 to TRBJ2-1; 11 nucleotides match TRBD1. CDR3 length equals 15 residues. Unmatched junction bases numbered 8, after V lost 4 bases and J lost 9 bases. CDR1 MNHEY and CDR2 SVGAGI come from the germline V gene.

The CDR3 nucleotides read TGTGCCAGCAGTTTGGGACATTCACCCCTCCACTTT. This translates into CASSLGHSPLHF. This chain links TRBV12-3 or TRBV12-4 with TRBJ1-6; tentative D call: TRBD1 (5 bases). This CDR3 has 12 amino acids. The V gene lost 3 bases and the J gene lost 8 bases, with 5 bases spanning the gap.

This clonotype was picked up a small number of times. The chain recombines TRBV5-1 with TRBJ2-4; 10 bases are a match to TRBD1. Unmatched junction bases numbered 9, after V lost 3 bases and J lost 6 bases. Germline lookup yields CDR1 SGHRS and CDR2 YFSETQ. This CDR3 is 16 amino acids long. CDR3 residues: CASSYLGQGSGNIQYF. In nucleotides, the CDR3 is TGCGCCAGCAGCTACCTGGGACAGGGGTCGGGAAACATTCAGTACTTC.

This clonotype was seen many times. The rearrangement joins TRBV5-1 to TRBJ2-3, with D perhaps matching TRBD1 (5 bases). Trimming pared 1 base from V and 0 bases from J, leaving 9 bases between. This CDR3 region has 15 residues. Looked up from germline, CDR1 is SGHRS and CDR2 is YFSETQ. DNA for the CDR3: TGCGCCAGCAGCTTGAAGGACATGAGCACAGATACGCAGTATTTT. This translates into CASSLKDMSTDTQYF.

This clonotype was observed a few times. The genes are TRBV20-1 and TRBJ2-2; 14 bases align to TRBD2. V lost 0 bases, J lost 2 bases, and 8 bases stayed unmatched. Germline assignment: CDR1 DFQATT and CDR2 SNEGSKA (reference sequence). The CDR3 extends over 19 amino acids. The CDR3 DNA sequence: TGCAGTGCTAGAGAACCGGGACTAGCGGGGGCCGCAAACACCGGGGAGCTGTTTTTT. This encodes CSAREPGLAGAANTGELFF.

This clonotype has ten or more counts. The CDR3 sequence: CASRRAKTEAFF. The CDR3 DNA follows: TGTGCCAGCCGCAGGGCGAAGACTGAAGCTTTCTTT. The V gene is TRBV19, the J gene TRBJ1-1, with a tentative D call TRBD1 (5 bases). V was cut by 9 bases and J by 5 bases, with 13 bases left in between. CDR1 and CDR2 (germline): LNHDA, SQIVND (reference sequence). The CDR3 length is 12 residues. The full variable domain, rest sourced from reference TRBV19 and TRBJ1-1, is DGGITQSPKYLFRKEGQNVTLSCEQNLNHDAMYWYRQDPGQGLRLIYYSQIVNDFQKGDIAEGYSVSREKKESFPLTVTSAQKNPTAFYLCASRRAKTEAFFGQGTRLTVV.

The CDR3 is CSAREVAGASYNEQFF. DNA of the CDR3: TGCAGTGCTAGGGAGGTGGCGGGCGCTTCCTACAATGAGCAGTTCTTC. The V call is TRBV20-1, the J call TRBJ2-1, with D tentatively TRBD2 (5 bases). The germline V gene encodes CDR1 DFQATT and CDR2 SNEGSKA (reference sequence). The ends were cut back, 3 bases at V and 1 base at J, with 16 bases in the middle. The CDR3 is 16 residues long.

This clonotype was found many times. The rearrangement links TRBV28 to TRBJ1-4, with 11 nucleotides matching TRBD1. Per the germline V gene, CDR1 is MDHEN and CDR2 is SYDVKM. V was clipped by 6 bases and J by 7 bases; unmatched bases: 7. The CDR3 has 15 amino acids. This chain's CDR3 is CASSRGQGAGEKLFF. The CDR3 region has the DNA TGTGCCAGCAGCCGCGGACAGGGGGCCGGTGAAAAACTGTTTTTT.

This clonotype was seen only a few times. This chain connects TRBV10-3 to TRBJ2-1; 9 bases map to TRBD2. The CDR3 extends over 15 amino acids. CDR1 ENHRY and CDR2 SYGVKD come from the germline V gene. Trimming at V came to 6 bases and at J to 9 bases, leaving 12 bases not matched to a gene. CDR3 region: CAISTGTSSSAEQFF. CDR3 nucleotides: TGTGCCATCAGCACCGGGACTAGCTCGTCCGCTGAGCAGTTCTTC.

This clonotype showed up just a few times. The chain is built from TRBV7-3 and TRBJ1-1; 8 nucleotides line up with TRBD1. Germline V lookup: CDR1 SGHTA, CDR2 FQGTGA. The CDR3 consists of 14 residues. V lost 4 bases, J lost 2 bases, and 3 bases stayed unmatched. DNA for the CDR3: TGTGCCAGCAGCTCGACAGGGGCTAACACTGAAGCTTTCTTT. Protein sequence: CASSSTGANTEAFF.